The 3 T cell receptor beta chains in this list originate from one sample, sequenced in a study of regulatory T cells in long-lasting Graves disease. Sequencing libraries for TCR beta were prepared with iRepertoire HTBI primers and Arm-PCR of CDR3 regions. MiXCR, run by TCRdb on the multiplex PCR reads, gives a single entry per CDR3 protein. The sample has 350,000 to 450,000 distinct CDR3 sequences, over 12% seen once. The sample's time point: newly diagnosed GD, antithyroid drugs for less than 3 months. The authors made the TCR library using RNA they extracted from PBMCs. The sample also formed part of further work on T cells in Graves' hyperthyroidism and ophthalmopathy.

The specimen comprised peripheral blood mononuclear cells (PBMCs), sampled at new diagnosis, from a patient treated with antithyroid drugs. These receptor sequences come from a middle-aged woman with Graves disease.

The chain recombines TRBV28 with TRBJ1-1, with D perhaps TRBD1 (5 bases). Trimming left V 2 bases short and J 1 base short, with 14 bases between. Germline V gene lookup returns CDR1 MDHEN and CDR2 SYDVKM. The CDR3 loop spans 16 amino acids. CDR3 region: CASSLRGSHRNTEAFF. CDR3 bases: TGTGCCAGCAGTTTACGGGGGAGCCACCGGAACACTGAAGCTTTCTTT. The full variable domain, rest sourced from reference TRBV28 and TRBJ1-1, is DVKVTQSSRYLVKRTGEKVFLECVQDMDHENMFWYRQDPGLGLRLIYFSYDVKMKEKGDIPEGYSVSREKKERFSLILESASTNQTSMYLCASSLRGSHRNTEAFFGQGTRLTVV.

The table lists this clonotype with many counts. The chain carries TRBV3-1 and TRBJ1-6, with D maybe TRBD1 (5 bases). V was shortened by 1 base and J by 0 bases, with 7 bases between the two germline ends. The V gene's germline CDR1 is LGHDT and CDR2 YNNKEL (reference sequence). The CDR3 runs to 16 residues. The CDR3 coding sequence is TGTGCCAGCAGCCAAGGGGGCGCCTCCTATAATTCACCCCTCCACTTT. Its protein product is CASSQGGASYNSPLHF. The full variable domain, with the rest looked up from reference TRBV3-1 and TRBJ1-6, is DTAVSQTPKYLVTQMGNDKSIKCEQNLGHDTMYWYKQDSKKFLKIMFSYNNKELIINETVPNRFSPKSPDKAHLNLHINSLELGDSAVYFCASSQGGASYNSPLHFGNGTRLTVT.

This clonotype came up many times. The gene calls are TRBV28 and TRBJ2-1, with D unresolved. This CDR3 comprises 13 residues. The V and J ends lost 7 bases and 5 bases respectively, with 12 bases between them. Per the germline V gene, CDR1 is MDHEN and CDR2 is SYDVKM. DNA for the CDR3: TGTGCCAGCACCCTCTCTTTGGACAATGAGCAGTTCTTC. Residues: CASTLSLDNEQFF.